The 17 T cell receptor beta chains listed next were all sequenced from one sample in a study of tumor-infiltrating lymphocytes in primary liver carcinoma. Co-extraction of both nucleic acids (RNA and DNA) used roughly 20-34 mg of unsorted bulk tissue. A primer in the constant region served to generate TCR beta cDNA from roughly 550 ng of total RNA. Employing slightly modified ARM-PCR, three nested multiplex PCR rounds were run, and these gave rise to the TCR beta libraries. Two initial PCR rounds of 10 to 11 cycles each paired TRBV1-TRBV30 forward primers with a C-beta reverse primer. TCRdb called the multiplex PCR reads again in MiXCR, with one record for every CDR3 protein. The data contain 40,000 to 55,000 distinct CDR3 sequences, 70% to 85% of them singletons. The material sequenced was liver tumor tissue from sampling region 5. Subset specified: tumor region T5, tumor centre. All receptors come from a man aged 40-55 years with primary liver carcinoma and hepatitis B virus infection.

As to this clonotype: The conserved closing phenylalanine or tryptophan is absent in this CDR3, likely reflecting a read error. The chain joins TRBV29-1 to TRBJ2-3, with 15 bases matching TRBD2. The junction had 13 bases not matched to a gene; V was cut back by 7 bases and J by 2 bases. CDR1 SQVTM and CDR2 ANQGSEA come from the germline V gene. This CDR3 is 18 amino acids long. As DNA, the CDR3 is TGCAGCGCGTCAGGGATGCGGACTAGCGGGAGGGCCACAGATACGCAGTATTTA. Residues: CSASGMRTSGRATDTQYL.

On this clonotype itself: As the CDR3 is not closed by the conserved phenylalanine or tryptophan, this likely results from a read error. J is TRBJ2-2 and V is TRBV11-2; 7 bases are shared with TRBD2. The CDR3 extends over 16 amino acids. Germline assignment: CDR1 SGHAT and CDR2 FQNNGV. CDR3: CACSLVAPAGTGELFL. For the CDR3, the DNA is TGTGCCTGCAGCTTAGTGGCGCCAGCGGGAACCGGGGAGCTGTTTTTA.

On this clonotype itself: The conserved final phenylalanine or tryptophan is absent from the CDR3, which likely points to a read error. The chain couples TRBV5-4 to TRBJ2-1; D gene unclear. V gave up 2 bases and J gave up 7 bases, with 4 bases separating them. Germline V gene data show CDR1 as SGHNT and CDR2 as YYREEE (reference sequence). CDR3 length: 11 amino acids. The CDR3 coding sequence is TGTGCCAGCAGCTTCAGTAATGAGCAGTTCCTC. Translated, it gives CASSFSNEQFL.

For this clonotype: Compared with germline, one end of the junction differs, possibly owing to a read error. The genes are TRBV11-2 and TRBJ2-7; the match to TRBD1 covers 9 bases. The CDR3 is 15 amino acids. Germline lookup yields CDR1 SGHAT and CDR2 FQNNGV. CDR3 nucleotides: TGTGTCAGCAGCCCTACAGGGGGCCGGAGGTACGAACAGTACTTC. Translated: CVSSPTGGRRYEQYF.

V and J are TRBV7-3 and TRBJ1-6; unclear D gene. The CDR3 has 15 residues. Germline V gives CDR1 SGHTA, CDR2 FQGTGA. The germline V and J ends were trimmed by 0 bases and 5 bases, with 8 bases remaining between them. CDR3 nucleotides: TGTGCCAGCAGCTTAACGCCGAGCGATAATTCACCCCTCCACTTT. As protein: CASSLTPSDNSPLHF.

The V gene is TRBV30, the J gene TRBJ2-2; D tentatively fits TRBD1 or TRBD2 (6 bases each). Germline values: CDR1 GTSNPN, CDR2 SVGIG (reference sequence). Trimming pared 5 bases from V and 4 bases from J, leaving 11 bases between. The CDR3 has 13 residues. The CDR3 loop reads CAWRGLSTGELFF. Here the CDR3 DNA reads TGTGCCTGGCGGGGGCTCAGCACCGGGGAGCTGTTTTTT.

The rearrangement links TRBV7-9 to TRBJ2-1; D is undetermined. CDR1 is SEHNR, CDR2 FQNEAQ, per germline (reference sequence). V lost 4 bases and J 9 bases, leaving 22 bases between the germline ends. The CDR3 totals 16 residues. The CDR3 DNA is TGTGCCAGCAGCTATAGTGGGCCCCAGCAGTGGGCTGAGCAGTTCTTC. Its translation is CASSYSGPQQWAEQFF.

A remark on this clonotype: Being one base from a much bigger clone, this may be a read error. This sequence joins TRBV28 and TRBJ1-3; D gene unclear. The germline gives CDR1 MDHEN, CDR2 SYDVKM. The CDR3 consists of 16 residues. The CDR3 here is CDSSLSSANSGNTIYF. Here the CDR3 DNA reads TGTGACAGCAGTTTAAGTTCGGCCAACTCTGGAAACACCATATATTTT.

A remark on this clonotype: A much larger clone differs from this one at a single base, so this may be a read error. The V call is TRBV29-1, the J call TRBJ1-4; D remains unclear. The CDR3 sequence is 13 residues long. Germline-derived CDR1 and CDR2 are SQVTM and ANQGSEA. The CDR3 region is CSVEEGRNEELFF. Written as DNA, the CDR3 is TGCAGCGTTGAAGAGGGAAGGAATGAAGAACTGTTTTTT.

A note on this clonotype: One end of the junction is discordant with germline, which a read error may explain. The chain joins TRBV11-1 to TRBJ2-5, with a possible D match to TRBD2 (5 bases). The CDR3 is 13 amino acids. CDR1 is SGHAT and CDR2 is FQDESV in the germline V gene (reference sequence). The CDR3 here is CASSSTRGEAHYF. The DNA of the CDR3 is TGCGCCAGCAGCAGTACTAGAGGCGAGGCCCACTACTTC.

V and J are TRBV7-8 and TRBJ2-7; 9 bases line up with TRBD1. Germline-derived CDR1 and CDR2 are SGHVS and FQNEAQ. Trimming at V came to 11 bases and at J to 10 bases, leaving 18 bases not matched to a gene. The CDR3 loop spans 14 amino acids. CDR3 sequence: CAGNLGYRDRDQYF. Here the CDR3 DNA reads TGTGCCGGCAACTTAGGGTACAGGGACAGGGACCAGTACTTC. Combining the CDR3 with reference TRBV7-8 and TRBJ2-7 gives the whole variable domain GAGVSQSPRYKVAKRGQDVALRCDPISGHVSLFWYQQALGQGPEFLTYFQNEAQLDKSGLPSDRFFAERPEGSVSTLKIQRTQQEDSAVYLCAGNLGYRDRDQYFGPGTRLTVT.

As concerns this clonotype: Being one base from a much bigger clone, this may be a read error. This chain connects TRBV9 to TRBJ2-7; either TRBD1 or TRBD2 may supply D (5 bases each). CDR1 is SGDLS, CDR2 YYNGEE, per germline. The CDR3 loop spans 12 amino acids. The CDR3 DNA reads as TGTACCAGCGGCGTAGGGGACCGCGAGCAGTACTTC. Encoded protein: CTSGVGDREQYF.

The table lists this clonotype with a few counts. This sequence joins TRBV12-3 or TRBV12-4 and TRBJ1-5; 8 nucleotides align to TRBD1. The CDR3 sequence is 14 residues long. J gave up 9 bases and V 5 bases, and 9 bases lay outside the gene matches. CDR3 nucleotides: TGTGCCAGCAGTCTTGGACAGGGAGAAGGGCCCCAGCATTTT. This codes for CASSLGQGEGPQHF.

DNA of the CDR3: TGTGCCAGCACCCCCGCAGGAGGCACTGAAGCTTTCTTT. It encodes CASTPAGGTEAFF. The chain recombines TRBV6-2 or TRBV6-3 with TRBJ1-1; D not resolved. Germline-derived CDR1 and CDR2 are MNHEY and SVGEGT. CDR3 length: 13 amino acids. Trimming took 7 bases from V and 4 from J, leaving 13 bases between them.

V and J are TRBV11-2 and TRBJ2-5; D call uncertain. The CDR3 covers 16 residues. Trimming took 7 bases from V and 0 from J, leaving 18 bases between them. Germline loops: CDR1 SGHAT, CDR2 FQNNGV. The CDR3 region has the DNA TGTGCCAGCACATCCCGTGGCTTGGCCCACCAAGAGACCCAGTACTTC. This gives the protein CASTSRGLAHQETQYF.

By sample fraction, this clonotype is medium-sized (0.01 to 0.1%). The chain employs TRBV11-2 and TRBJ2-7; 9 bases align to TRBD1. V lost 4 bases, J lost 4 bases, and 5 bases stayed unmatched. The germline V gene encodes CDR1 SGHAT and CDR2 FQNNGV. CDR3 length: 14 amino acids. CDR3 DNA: TGTGCCAGCAGCTCAACAGGGGGCTGGTACGAGCAGTACTTC. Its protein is CASSSTGGWYEQYF. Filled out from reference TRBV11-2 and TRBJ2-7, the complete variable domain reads EAGVAQSPRYKIIEKRQSVAFWCNPISGHATLYWYQQILGQGPKLLIQFQNNGVVDDSQLPKDRFSAERLKGVDSTLKIQPAKLEDSAVYLCASSSTGGWYEQYFGPGTRLTVT.

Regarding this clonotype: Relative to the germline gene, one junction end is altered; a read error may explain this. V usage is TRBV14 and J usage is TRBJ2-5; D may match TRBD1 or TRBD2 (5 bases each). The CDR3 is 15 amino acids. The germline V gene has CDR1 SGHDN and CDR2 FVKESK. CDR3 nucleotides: TGTGCCAGCAGCCTAGACCCGGGACCCAAAGAGACCCACTACTTC. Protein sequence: CASSLDPGPKETHYF.